Listed here is a single T cell receptor (beta chain). Antigen: not known. This sample includes further DNA sequences coding for the same CDR3. The data were obtained in a study of shared clonotypes between healthy human individuals. The study's findings and limits: The generation probabilities recorded for non-shared clonotypes fell below those of clonotypes shared by all four donors. Clonotype sharing across a handful of donors was observed for around 4.5% of naive CD4 clonotypes.

The germline V gene has CDR1 LNHDA and CDR2 SQIVND (reference sequence). The CDR3 is made up of 14 amino acids. The V segment lost 0 bases and the J segment 3 bases; nucleotides outside the gene matches: 1. This was a deep-level run. The method was immunoSEQ multiplex PCR; TCRdb's version includes in-frame clones alone and lacks a portion of them. In the table there are approximately 2.5 million clones, around 90% of which are singletons. The J gene is TRBJ2-7, the V gene TRBV19; TRBD1 agrees at 8 bases. The receptor comes from a man aged 18 to 30 in good health. Sequenced: naive CD4+ T cells sorted from blood. The subset denotes: CD45RA+ positively selected. The CDR3 bases are TGTGCCAGTAGTATAGAAACAGGGGGCTACGAGCAGTACTTC. It codes for CASSIETGGYEQYF.